This is a list of T cell receptor beta chains from one sample in a study of metastatic and nonmetastatic thyroid tumors. MiXCR was used by TCRdb to re-call the PCR reads. This table holds some 46,000 clones, 24% found once. Material for sequencing was blood. The source of these receptors is a male donor with papillary thyroid cancer or a benign thyroid nodule (not recorded which). Some clones in this sample may be carry-over from other donors' samples. The CDR3 runs from the conserved cysteine through the conserved F or W. The order of the fields is CDR3 DNA, CDR3 protein, V gene, J gene, clone size, D gene. The D gene is left open where the match is weak. Not every row has a clone size; where given, it reads once, few, many or a size class.

CDR3 DNA: TGTGCCAGCGCACCCCCTGGACAGCCTGGAAACACCATATATTTT; CDR3 protein: CASAPPGQPGNTIYF; V gene: TRBV11-2; J gene: TRBJ1-3; clone size: many; D gene: NA
CDR3 DNA: TGTGCCAGCAGTCCCAGAGGGGGGTATCGGGTCGTAGGGCCCCAGCATTTT; CDR3 protein: CASSPRGGYRVVGPQHF; V gene: TRBV27; J gene: TRBJ1-5; clone size: NA; D gene: NA
CDR3 DNA: TGTGCCAGCAGCCCTAGCCAACATGCAGGGCCCCGTTCTGGAAACACCATATATTTT; CDR3 protein: CASSPSQHAGPRSGNTIYF; V gene: TRBV11-2; J gene: TRBJ1-3; clone size: NA; D gene: NA
CDR3 DNA: TGTGCCTGGATAGGGGCTGGGGCCAACGTCCTGACTTTC; CDR3 protein: CAWIGAGANVLTF; V gene: TRBV30; J gene: TRBJ2-6; clone size: many; D gene: NA
CDR3 DNA: TGTGCCTGGAGTGGCAGGACAGGGATCACAGATACGCAGTATTTT; CDR3 protein: CAWSGRTGITDTQYF; V gene: TRBV30; J gene: TRBJ2-3; clone size: NA; D gene: TRBD1
CDR3 DNA: TGTGCCAGCAGCTTAGGAGATTCACGGGGCTACACCTTC; CDR3 protein: CASSLGDSRGYTF; V gene: TRBV7-9; J gene: TRBJ1-2; clone size: NA; D gene: NA
CDR3 DNA: TGTGCCAGCAGTGAAGATAGGGGATCGGGTGAAAAACTGTTTTTT; CDR3 protein: CASSEDRGSGEKLFF; V gene: TRBV25-1; J gene: TRBJ1-4; clone size: many; D gene: NA
CDR3 DNA: TGCAGTGCTAGAAGGTCTAGCGGAAACACCGGGGAGCTGTTTTTT; CDR3 protein: CSARRSSGNTGELFF; V gene: TRBV20-1; J gene: TRBJ2-2; clone size: many; D gene: TRBD2
CDR3 DNA: TGCGCCAGCAGCCTAACCTCGGGACAGGACATCTGGCCCCAGCATTTT; CDR3 protein: CASSLTSGQDIWPQHF; V gene: TRBV4-1; J gene: TRBJ1-5; clone size: NA; D gene: TRBD1
CDR3 DNA: TGTGCCAGCAGTCCCGGGTTTTCTAAGCACTACGAGCAGTACTTC; CDR3 protein: CASSPGFSKHYEQYF; V gene: TRBV6-2/TRBV6-3; J gene: TRBJ2-7; clone size: few; D gene: NA
CDR3 DNA: TGCAGCGCCCTCGGACAGGGCGGCAGCTATGGCTACACCTTC; CDR3 protein: CSALGQGGSYGYTF; V gene: TRBV29-1; J gene: TRBJ1-2; clone size: many; D gene: TRBD1
CDR3 DNA: TGTGCCAGCAGCTTATTCTCCACTCTCGGGGATACGCAGTATTTT; CDR3 protein: CASSLFSTLGDTQYF; V gene: TRBV7-3; J gene: TRBJ2-3; clone size: many; D gene: NA
CDR3 DNA: TGTGCCAGCAGCTTATCGGGACAGGGGGCAGCTTTCTTT; CDR3 protein: CASSLSGQGAAFF; V gene: TRBV7-8; J gene: TRBJ1-1; clone size: once; D gene: TRBD1
CDR3 DNA: TGTGCCAGCGGCGACAGGGGCGGCGATGAGCAGTTCTTC; CDR3 protein: CASGDRGGDEQFF; V gene: TRBV7-9; J gene: TRBJ2-1; clone size: NA; D gene: TRBD1
CDR3 DNA: TGTGCCAGCAGTTACCCAGGAAGCACAGATACGCAGTATTTT; CDR3 protein: CASSYPGSTDTQYF; V gene: TRBV6-2/TRBV6-3; J gene: TRBJ2-3; clone size: NA; D gene: NA
CDR3 DNA: TGCAGTGCTATGAGGGCAGGGGGCGAAGAGCAGTACTTC; CDR3 protein: CSAMRAGGEEQYF; V gene: TRBV20-1; J gene: TRBJ2-7; clone size: once; D gene: TRBD1
CDR3 DNA: TGTGCCAGCAAAGAGCATAGCAATCAGCCCCAGCATTTT; CDR3 protein: CASKEHSNQPQHF; V gene: TRBV6-1; J gene: TRBJ1-5; clone size: NA; D gene: NA
CDR3 DNA: TGTGCCAGCAGTTTACCGGGACAGGGTATCTACACCTTC; CDR3 protein: CASSLPGQGIYTF; V gene: TRBV28; J gene: TRBJ1-2; clone size: few; D gene: TRBD1
CDR3 DNA: TGTGCCAGCAGTACGTATAGCACAGATACGCAGTATTTT; CDR3 protein: CASSTYSTDTQYF; V gene: TRBV27; J gene: TRBJ2-3; clone size: many; D gene: NA
CDR3 DNA: TGTGCCAGCAGTTCGGGACTGCCCGCGACCCAGTACTTC; CDR3 protein: CASSSGLPATQYF; V gene: TRBV2; J gene: TRBJ2-5; clone size: many; D gene: NA
CDR3 DNA: TGTGCCAGCAGCCGCGGAAAGGTAGAAGTGGAGACCCAGTACTTC; CDR3 protein: CASSRGKVEVETQYF; V gene: TRBV3-1; J gene: TRBJ2-5; clone size: many; D gene: NA
CDR3 DNA: TGTGCCAGCAGTTTATCCGACCTTTACGGAGGCGTGGGCTACACCTTC; CDR3 protein: CASSLSDLYGGVGYTF; V gene: TRBV27; J gene: TRBJ1-2; clone size: few; D gene: NA
CDR3 DNA: TGTGCCAGCAGAGGTTCAAACCTCTCCCCCGGGCAGTTCTTC; CDR3 protein: CASRGSNLSPGQFF; V gene: TRBV28; J gene: TRBJ2-1; clone size: many; D gene: NA
CDR3 DNA: TGTGCCAGCAGTCGACCAGGGGGCGGAAGCACAGATACGCAGTATTTT; CDR3 protein: CASSRPGGGSTDTQYF; V gene: TRBV6-1; J gene: TRBJ2-3; clone size: many; D gene: TRBD1